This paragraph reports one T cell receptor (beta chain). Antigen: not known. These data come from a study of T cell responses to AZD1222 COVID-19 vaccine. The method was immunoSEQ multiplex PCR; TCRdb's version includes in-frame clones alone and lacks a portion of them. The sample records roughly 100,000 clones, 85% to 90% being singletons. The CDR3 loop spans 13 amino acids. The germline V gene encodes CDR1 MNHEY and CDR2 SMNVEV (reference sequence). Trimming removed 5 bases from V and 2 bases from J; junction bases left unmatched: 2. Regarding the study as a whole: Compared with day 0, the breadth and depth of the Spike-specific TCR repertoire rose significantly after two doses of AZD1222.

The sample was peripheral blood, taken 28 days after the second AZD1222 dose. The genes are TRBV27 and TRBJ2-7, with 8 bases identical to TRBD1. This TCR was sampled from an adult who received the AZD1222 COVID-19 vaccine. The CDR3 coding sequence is TGTGCCAGCAGTCGACAGGGGCCCTACGAGCAGTACTTC. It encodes CASSRQGPYEQYF.